The present entry profiles one T cell receptor (beta chain) with its context. Its specificity is not known. Each donor gave 2.5 ml of peripheral blood. Each CDR3 protein gets one entry in TCRdb, which reprocessed the 5' RACE reads and gives no DNA. The sample holds about 210,000 distinct CDR3 sequences. This record comes from a study of monozygotic twins with inflammatory bowel disease. General study results and limits: Especially with disease activity, IBD patients had fewer clonotypes in common with others than healthy twins did.

Germline lookup yields CDR1 KGHSH and CDR2 LQKENI. CDR3 length equals 14 residues. What was sequenced was blood. This sequence was found in a human donor with ulcerative colitis or Crohn's disease, or a healthy co-twin of an affected twin (not recorded which). V is TRBV18 and J is TRBJ2-1; as DNA is missing, the TRBD1 call by TCRdb cannot be tested. CDR3: CASSSPDRNNEQFF.